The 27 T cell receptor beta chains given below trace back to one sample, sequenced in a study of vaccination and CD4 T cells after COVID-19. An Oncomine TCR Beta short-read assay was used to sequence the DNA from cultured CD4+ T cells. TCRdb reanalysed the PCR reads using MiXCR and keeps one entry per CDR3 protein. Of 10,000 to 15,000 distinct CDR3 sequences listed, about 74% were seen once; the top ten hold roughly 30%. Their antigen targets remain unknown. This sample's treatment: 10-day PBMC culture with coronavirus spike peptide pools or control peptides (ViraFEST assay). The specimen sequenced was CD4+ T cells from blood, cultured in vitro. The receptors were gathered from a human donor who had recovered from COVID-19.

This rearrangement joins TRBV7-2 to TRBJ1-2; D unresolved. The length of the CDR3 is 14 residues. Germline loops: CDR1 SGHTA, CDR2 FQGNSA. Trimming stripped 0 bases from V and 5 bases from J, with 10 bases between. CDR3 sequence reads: CASSLASQLYGYTF. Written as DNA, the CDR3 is TGTGCCAGCAGCTTAGCTAGCCAGTTATATGGCTACACCTTC. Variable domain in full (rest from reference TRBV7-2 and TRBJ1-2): GAGVSQSPSNKVTEKGKDVELRCDPISGHTALYWYRQSLGQGLEFLIYFQGNSAPDKSGLPSDRFSAERTGGSVSTLTIQRTQQEDSAVYLCASSLASQLYGYTFGSGTRLTVV.

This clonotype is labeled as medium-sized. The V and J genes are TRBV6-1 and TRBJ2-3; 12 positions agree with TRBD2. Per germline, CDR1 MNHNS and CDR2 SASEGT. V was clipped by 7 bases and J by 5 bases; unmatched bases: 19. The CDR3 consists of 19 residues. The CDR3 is CASTSHLAGGPFEGDTQYF. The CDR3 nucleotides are TGTGCCAGCACATCACATCTAGCGGGAGGGCCTTTTGAAGGAGATACGCAGTATTTT.

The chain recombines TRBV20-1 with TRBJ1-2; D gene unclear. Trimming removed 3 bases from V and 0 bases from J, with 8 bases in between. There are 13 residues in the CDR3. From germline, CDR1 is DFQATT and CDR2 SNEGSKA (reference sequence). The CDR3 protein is CSARSIANYGYTF. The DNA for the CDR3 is TGCAGTGCTAGGTCGATTGCTAACTATGGCTACACCTTC.

The CDR3 coding sequence is TGTGCCATCAGTGATTCGGGGTCGGGGATCCCCTCCTACGAGCAGTACTTC. It translates to CAISDSGSGIPSYEQYF. The rearrangement links TRBV10-3 to TRBJ2-7; weak D call: TRBD2 (5 bases). Trimming removed 3 bases at V and 0 bases at J, with 18 bases between. This CDR3 has 17 amino acids. Looked up from germline, CDR1 is ENHRY and CDR2 is SYGVKD.

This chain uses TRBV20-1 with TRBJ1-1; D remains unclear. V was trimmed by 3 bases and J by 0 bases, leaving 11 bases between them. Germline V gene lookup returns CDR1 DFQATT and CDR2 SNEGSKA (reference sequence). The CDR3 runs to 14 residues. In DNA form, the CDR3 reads TGCAGTGCTAGGCCCGCGAGAGTGAACACTGAAGCTTTCTTT. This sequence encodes CSARPARVNTEAFF.

CDR3 nucleotides: TGTGCCAGCTCACCGACAGGGCCCGAAGAAGCTTTCTTT. Its translation is CASSPTGPEEAFF. J is TRBJ1-1 and V is TRBV18; 7 positions match TRBD1. The germline V gene encodes CDR1 KGHSH and CDR2 LQKENI. The V segment lost 3 bases and the J segment 8 bases; nucleotides outside the gene matches: 6. This CDR3 contains 13 residues.

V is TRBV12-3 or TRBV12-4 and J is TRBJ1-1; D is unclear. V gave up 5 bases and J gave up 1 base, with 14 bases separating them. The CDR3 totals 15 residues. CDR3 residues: CASSLTFGGNTEAFF. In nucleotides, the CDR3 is TGTGCCAGCAGTCTCACTTTCGGCGGGAACACTGAAGCTTTCTTT.

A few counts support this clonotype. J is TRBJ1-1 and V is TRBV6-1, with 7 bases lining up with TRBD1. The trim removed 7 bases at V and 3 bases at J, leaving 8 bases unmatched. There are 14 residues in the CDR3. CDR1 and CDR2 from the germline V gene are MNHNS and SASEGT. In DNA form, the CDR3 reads TGTGCCAGCAACCGACAGGGAGGGGACACTGAAGCTTTCTTT. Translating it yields CASNRQGGDTEAFF.

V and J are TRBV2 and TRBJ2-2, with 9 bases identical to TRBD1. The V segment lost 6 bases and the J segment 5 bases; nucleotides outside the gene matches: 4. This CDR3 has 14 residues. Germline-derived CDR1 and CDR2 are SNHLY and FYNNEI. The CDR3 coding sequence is TGTGCCAGCAGCACAGGGGGCGGGACCGGGGAGCTGTTTTTT. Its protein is CASSTGGGTGELFF.

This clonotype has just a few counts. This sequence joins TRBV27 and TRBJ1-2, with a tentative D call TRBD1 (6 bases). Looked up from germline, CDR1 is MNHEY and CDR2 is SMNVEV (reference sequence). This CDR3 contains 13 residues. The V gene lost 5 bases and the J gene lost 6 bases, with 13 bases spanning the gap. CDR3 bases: TGTGCCAGCAGTAGAAGGACAGAAGATGGCTACACCTTC. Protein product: CASSRRTEDGYTF.

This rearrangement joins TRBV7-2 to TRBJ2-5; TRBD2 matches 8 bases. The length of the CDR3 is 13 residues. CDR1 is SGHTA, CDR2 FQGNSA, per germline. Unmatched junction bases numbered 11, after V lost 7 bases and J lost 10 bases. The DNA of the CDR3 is TGTGCCAGCACTCCCTGGCGGGGGGTGGGCCAGTACTTC. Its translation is CASTPWRGVGQYF.

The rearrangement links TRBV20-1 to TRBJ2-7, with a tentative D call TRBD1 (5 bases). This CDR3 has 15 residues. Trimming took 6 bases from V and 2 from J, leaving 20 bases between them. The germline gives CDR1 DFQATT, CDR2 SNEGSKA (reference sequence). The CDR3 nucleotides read TGCAGTGCCCCAGGGCGGCGATATGGGACCTACGAGCAGTACTTC. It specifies CSAPGRRYGTYEQYF.

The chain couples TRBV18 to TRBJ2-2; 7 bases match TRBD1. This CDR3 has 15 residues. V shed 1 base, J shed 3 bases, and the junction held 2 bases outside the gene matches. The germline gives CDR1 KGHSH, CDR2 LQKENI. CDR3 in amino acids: CASSPQGADTGELFF. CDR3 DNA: TGTGCCAGCTCACCACAGGGGGCGGACACCGGGGAGCTGTTTTTT.

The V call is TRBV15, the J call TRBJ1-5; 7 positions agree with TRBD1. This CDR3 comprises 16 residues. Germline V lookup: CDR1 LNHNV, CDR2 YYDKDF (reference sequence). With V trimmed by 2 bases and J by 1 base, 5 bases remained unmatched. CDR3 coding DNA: TGTGCCACCAGCAGAACCAGGGGGGGGAGCAATCAGCCCCAGCATTTT. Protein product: CATSRTRGGSNQPQHF.

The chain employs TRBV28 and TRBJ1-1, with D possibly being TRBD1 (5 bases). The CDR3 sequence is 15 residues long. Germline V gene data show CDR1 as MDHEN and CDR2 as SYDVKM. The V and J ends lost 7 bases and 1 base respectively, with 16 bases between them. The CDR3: CASIGGGVWNTEAFF. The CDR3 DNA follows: TGTGCCAGCATTGGGGGAGGGGTCTGGAACACTGAAGCTTTCTTT.

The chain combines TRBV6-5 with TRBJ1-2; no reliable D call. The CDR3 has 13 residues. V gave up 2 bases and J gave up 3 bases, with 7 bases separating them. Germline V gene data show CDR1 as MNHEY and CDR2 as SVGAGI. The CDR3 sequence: CASSYDTDYGYTF. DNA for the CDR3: TGTGCCAGCAGTTACGACACGGACTATGGCTACACCTTC.

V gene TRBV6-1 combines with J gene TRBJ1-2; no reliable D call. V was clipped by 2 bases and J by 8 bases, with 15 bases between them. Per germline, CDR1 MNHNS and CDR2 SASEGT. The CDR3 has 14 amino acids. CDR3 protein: CASSEPPSLRGYTF. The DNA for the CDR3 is TGTGCCAGCAGTGAACCCCCGTCGTTACGGGGCTACACCTTC.

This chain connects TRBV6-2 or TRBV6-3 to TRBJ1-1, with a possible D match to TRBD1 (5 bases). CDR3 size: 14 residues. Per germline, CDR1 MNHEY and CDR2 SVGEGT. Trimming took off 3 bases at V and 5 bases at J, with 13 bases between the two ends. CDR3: CASSYNRIGTEAFF. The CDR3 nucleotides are TGTGCCAGCAGTTATAACAGGATCGGGACTGAAGCTTTCTTT.

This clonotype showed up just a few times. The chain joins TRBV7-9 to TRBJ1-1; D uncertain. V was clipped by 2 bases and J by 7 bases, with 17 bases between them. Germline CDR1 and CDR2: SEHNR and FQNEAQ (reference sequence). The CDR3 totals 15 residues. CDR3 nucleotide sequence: TGTGCCAGCAGCTTAAAAGGCGGAAGCAGCGGTGAAGCTTTCTTT. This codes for CASSLKGGSSGEAFF.

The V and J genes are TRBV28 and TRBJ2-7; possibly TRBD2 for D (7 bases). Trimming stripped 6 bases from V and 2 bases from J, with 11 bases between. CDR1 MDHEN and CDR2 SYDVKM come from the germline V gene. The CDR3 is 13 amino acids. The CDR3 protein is CASRPGGPYEQYF. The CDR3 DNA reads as TGTGCCAGCAGACCGGGGGGCCCCTACGAGCAGTACTTC.

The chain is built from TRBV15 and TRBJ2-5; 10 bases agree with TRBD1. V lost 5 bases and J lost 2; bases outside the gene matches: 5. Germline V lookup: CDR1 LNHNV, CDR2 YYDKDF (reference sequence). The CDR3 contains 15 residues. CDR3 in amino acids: CATSRDRGLQETQYF. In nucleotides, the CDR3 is TGTGCCACCAGCCGGGACAGGGGCTTACAAGAGACCCAGTACTTC. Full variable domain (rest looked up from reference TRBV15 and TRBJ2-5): DAMVIQNPRYQVTQFGKPVTLSCSQTLNHNVMYWYQQKSSQAPKLLFHYYDKDFNNEADTPDNFQSRRPNTSFCFLDIRSPGLGDTAMYLCATSRDRGLQETQYFGPGTRLLVL.

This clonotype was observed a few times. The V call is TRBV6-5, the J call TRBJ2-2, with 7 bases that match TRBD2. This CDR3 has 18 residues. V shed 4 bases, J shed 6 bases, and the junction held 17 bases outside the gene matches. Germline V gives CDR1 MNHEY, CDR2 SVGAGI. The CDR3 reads CASSSRKWGRASAGELFF. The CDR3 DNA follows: TGTGCCAGCAGTTCCCGAAAATGGGGGAGGGCCTCGGCCGGGGAGCTGTTTTTT.

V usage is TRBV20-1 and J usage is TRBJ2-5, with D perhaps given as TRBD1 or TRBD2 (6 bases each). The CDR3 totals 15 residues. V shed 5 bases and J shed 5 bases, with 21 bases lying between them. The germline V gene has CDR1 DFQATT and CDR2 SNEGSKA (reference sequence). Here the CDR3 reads CSAYNGGRGGETQYF. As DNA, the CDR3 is TGCAGTGCTTATAATGGGGGACGAGGGGGGGAGACCCAGTACTTC.

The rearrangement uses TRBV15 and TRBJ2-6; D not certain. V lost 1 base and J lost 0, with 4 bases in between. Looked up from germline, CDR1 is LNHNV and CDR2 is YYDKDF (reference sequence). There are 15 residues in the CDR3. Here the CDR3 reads CATSRVSSGANVLTF. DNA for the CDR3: TGTGCCACCAGCAGAGTTAGCTCTGGGGCCAACGTCCTGACTTTC.

The CDR3 nucleotides are TGTGCCAGCAGTTTTGCAGGGGGCTTCACCTATAATTCACCCCTCCACTTT. Translated: CASSFAGGFTYNSPLHF. V is TRBV27 and J is TRBJ1-6; TRBD1 matches 8 bases. CDR1 and CDR2 (germline): MNHEY, SMNVEV (reference sequence). This CDR3 is built from 17 residues. Trimming at V came to 3 bases and at J to 2 bases, leaving 6 bases not matched to a gene.

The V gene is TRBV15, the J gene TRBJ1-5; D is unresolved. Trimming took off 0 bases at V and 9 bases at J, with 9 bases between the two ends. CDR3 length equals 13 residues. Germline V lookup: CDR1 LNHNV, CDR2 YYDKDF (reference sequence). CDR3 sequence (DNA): TGTGCCACCAGCAGAGATCCCGCCGGGCCCCAGCATTTT. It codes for CATSRDPAGPQHF.

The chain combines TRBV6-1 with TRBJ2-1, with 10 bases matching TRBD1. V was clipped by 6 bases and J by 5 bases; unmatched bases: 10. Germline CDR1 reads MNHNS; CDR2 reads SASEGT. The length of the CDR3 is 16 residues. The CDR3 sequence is CASRNPVGQGHNEQFF. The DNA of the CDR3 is TGTGCCAGCAGGAACCCAGTGGGACAGGGGCACAATGAGCAGTTCTTC.